Listed below are T cell receptor beta chains from one sample, sequenced in a study of blood T cell repertoires in COVID-19. Here immunoSEQ multiplex PCR was the method, and the copy in TCRdb shows in-frame clones only, minus some. Altogether almost 300,000 clones are present, 85% to 90% being singletons, with the ten largest covering over 1%. The sequenced material came from peripheral blood. Source of these receptors: a man between 65 and 79 years old with acute or convalescent COVID-19. CDR3s include the opening cysteine and the closing phenylalanine or tryptophan. D genes are given only for firm matches. Clone size is not always given. Where it is, it says once, few, many or a class for expanded clones.

v_call	d_call	j_call	clone_size	cdr3_nt	cdr3_aa
TRBV7-2	-	TRBJ2-7	-	TGTGCCAGCAGCTTCCGTACCGAGGGGGGGTTCTACGAGCAGTACTTC	CASSFRTEGGFYEQYF
TRBV7-2	-	TRBJ2-7	-	TGTGCCAGCAGCTTAGCTGGAGGGTACGAGCAGTACTTC	CASSLAGGYEQYF
TRBV27	TRBD1	TRBJ1-6	-	TGTGCCAGCCATCCGGGACAGGTCTTTAATTCACCCCTCCACTTT	CASHPGQVFNSPLHF
TRBV5-1	-	TRBJ2-5	-	TGCGCCAGCAGCTTGGCCGGTTACAGCCAAGAGACCCAGTACTTC	CASSLAGYSQETQYF
TRBV6-2/TRBV6-3	-	TRBJ2-7	-	TGTGCCAGCAGCCCTAGGGACACGTCCTACGAGCAGTACTTC	CASSPRDTSYEQYF
TRBV20-1	-	TRBJ2-7	-	TGCAGTGCCCTCTCCCAGGGCGAGCAGTACTTC	CSALSQGEQYF
TRBV11-1	-	TRBJ1-1	once	TGTGCCAGCAGCTTACCTCTCGGGGGGGGTACTGAAGCTTTCTTT	CASSLPLGGGTEAFF
TRBV30	TRBD1	TRBJ2-3	-	TGTGCCTGGGACCGGGACAGGGGCGATACGCAGTATTTT	CAWDRDRGDTQYF
TRBV29-1	-	TRBJ1-2	-	TGCAGCGTTGAAGAGCAGGGTACTGATGGCTACACCTTC	CSVEEQGTDGYTF
TRBV7-2	TRBD1	TRBJ1-1	-	TGTGCCAGCAGCCCCAGGGGGCAGTTGAACACTGAAGCTTTCTTT	CASSPRGQLNTEAFF
TRBV18	TRBD2	TRBJ2-5	few	TGTGCCAGCTCACCACCCCGGGAGGAAGAGACCCAGTACTTC	CASSPPREEETQYF
TRBV5-6	TRBD1	TRBJ1-2	-	TGTGCCAGCAGCTTCCGCACTACAGGGGGCTTGGCTGGCTACACCTTC	CASSFRTTGGLAGYTF
TRBV15	TRBD1	TRBJ2-7	-	TGTGCCACCAGCAGAGGGGACAGCGGTTACGAGCAGTACTTC	CATSRGDSGYEQYF
TRBV24-1	-	TRBJ1-3	-	TGTGCCACCAGTGATGGCGACAGCGACTCTGGAAACACCATATATTTT	CATSDGDSDSGNTIYF
TRBV5-1	-	TRBJ2-7	-	TGCGCCAGCAGCTTGGCCGGGAACTACGGGCAGTACTTC	CASSLAGNYGQYF
TRBV3-1/TRBV3-2	TRBD1	TRBJ2-7	-	TGTGCCACCAGCACAGGGGTCTCCTACGAGCAGTACTTC	CATSTGVSYEQYF
TRBV5-1	TRBD1	TRBJ1-2	-	TGCGCCAGCAGCTTCACTGGACAGGACTATGGCTACACCTTC	CASSFTGQDYGYTF
TRBV4-1	-	TRBJ1-4	-	TGCGCCAGCAGCCCGCAGGGAGGTGAAAAACTGTTTTTT	CASSPQGGEKLFF
TRBV4-3	-	TRBJ2-1	-	TGCGCCAGCAGCCAAGATCCCCAGTCCACACAGTTCTTC	CASSQDPQSTQFF
TRBV6-6	TRBD1	TRBJ1-1	-	TGTGCCAGCAGTTCCTCGAGACAGGGGAACACTGAAGCTTTCTTT	CASSSSRQGNTEAFF
TRBV28	-	TRBJ1-3	-	TGTGCCAGCTGGACTCTTGGAAACACCATATATTTT	CASWTLGNTIYF
TRBV28	-	TRBJ1-1	once	TGTGCCAGCAGCAACGCGGGGGGGAACACTGAAGCTTTCTTT	CASSNAGGNTEAFF
TRBV7-2	-	TRBJ2-3	-	TGTGCCAGCAGCTTCACAGTTGCAGATACGCAGTATTTT	CASSFTVADTQYF
TRBV7-2	-	TRBJ1-2	-	TGTGCCAGCAGCTTAGTTGACAGAAACTATGGCTACACCTTC	CASSLVDRNYGYTF
TRBV7-2	-	TRBJ2-3	-	TGTGCCAGCAGCTTAGTTGGTGGGCGCACAGATACGCAGTATTTT	CASSLVGGRTDTQYF
TRBV28	-	TRBJ2-7	-	TGTGCCAGCAGTTCCGCCGCCCTAAGCGCCCACGAGCAGTACTTC	CASSSAALSAHEQYF
TRBV5-4	-	TRBJ2-1	-	TGTGCCGTCGCCCCAGATTTATCCTACAATGAGCAGTTCTTC	CAVAPDLSYNEQFF
TRBV28	-	TRBJ2-5	-	TGTGCCAGCAGTTTACAGATACAAGAGACCCAGTACTTC	CASSLQIQETQYF
TRBV5-1	-	TRBJ2-7	-	TGCGCCAGCAGCTTGGATGTCGGACTTAAAACCTACGAGCAGTACTTC	CASSLDVGLKTYEQYF
TRBV27	TRBD1	TRBJ2-6	-	TGTGCCAGCAGTTTGGACAGGGAAACTGGGGCCAACGTCCTGACTTTC	CASSLDRETGANVLTF
TRBV2	TRBD2	TRBJ2-2	-	TGTGCCAGCAGTCGGCCGGGACTAGTCGTGGGCACCGGGGAGCTGTTTTTT	CASSRPGLVVGTGELFF
TRBV19	-	TRBJ1-5	-	TGTGCCAGTAGTATCGCGAGACAAGTTAGCAATCAGCCCCAGCATTTT	CASSIARQVSNQPQHF
TRBV4-2	-	TRBJ2-7	-	TGTGCCAGCAGCCAAGATTTCCAGGTTGGCTACGAGCAGTACTTC	CASSQDFQVGYEQYF
TRBV29-1	-	TRBJ1-2	-	TGCAGCGTTGTCGCCAGCTATGGCTACACCTTC	CSVVASYGYTF
TRBV29-1	-	TRBJ1-2	-	TGCAGCGTGGTCAGGGGTGGGGGCTACACCTTC	CSVVRGGGYTF
TRBV5-1	-	TRBJ2-1	-	TGCGCCAGCAGCTTGGGACTAGACTACAATGAGCAGTTCTTC	CASSLGLDYNEQFF
TRBV7-9	-	TRBJ2-5	once	TGTGCCAGCAGCCGGGACACGACCCAAGAGACCCAGTACTTC	CASSRDTTQETQYF
TRBV6-5	-	TRBJ1-5	once	TGTGCCAGCAGTTACGCCGGTAGCAATCAGCCCCAGCATTTT	CASSYAGSNQPQHF
TRBV5-1	TRBD1	TRBJ2-3	few	TGCGCCAGCACCGAACAGGGGATCGGAGATACGCAGTATTTT	CASTEQGIGDTQYF
TRBV10-1	TRBD2	TRBJ2-3	-	TGCGCCAGCAGTGAGTTGGGAAGCGGGATAACAGATACGCAGTATTTT	CASSELGSGITDTQYF
TRBV9	-	TRBJ1-1	few	TGTGCCAGCAGCGTAGGAGGAGAGGGAGACGAAGCTTTCTTT	CASSVGGEGDEAFF
TRBV19	-	TRBJ1-5	-	TGTGCCAGTAGTATCCTCAGGGCTCGTCAGCCCCAGCATTTT	CASSILRARQPQHF
TRBV5-5	-	TRBJ2-1	-	TGTGCCAGCAGCTTGGCCCGTTTGAATGAGCAGTTCTTC	CASSLARLNEQFF
TRBV5-1	-	TRBJ2-3	few	TGCGCCAGCAGCGGAGCTAGCACAGATACGCAGTATTTT	CASSGASTDTQYF
TRBV5-5	-	TRBJ1-2	many	TGTGCCAGCAGCTCCCGTTCGGGGGCTAACTATGGCTACACCTTC	CASSSRSGANYGYTF
TRBV29-1	-	TRBJ1-5	once	TGCAGCGTTGGGACAGAGGGCCAGCCCCAGCATTTT	CSVGTEGQPQHF
TRBV10-3	TRBD1	TRBJ1-5	-	TGTGCCCACGCCGGGACAGCTAATCAGCCCCAGCATTTT	CAHAGTANQPQHF
TRBV7-2	-	TRBJ1-5	once	TGTGCCAGCAGCTTAGCCCTCCTTAGCAATCAGCCCCAGCATTTT	CASSLALLSNQPQHF
TRBV3-1/TRBV3-2	TRBD2	TRBJ2-3	-	TGTGCCAGCAGCCAAGAGACTAGCGCCACAGATACGCAGTATTTT	CASSQETSATDTQYF
TRBV19	-	TRBJ2-3	-	TGTGCCAGTACCGACCTACTAGGAGATACGCAGTATTTT	CASTDLLGDTQYF
TRBV4-2	-	TRBJ2-3	once	TGTGCCAGCAGCCCGGAGTGGGGCTCAGATACGCAGTATTTT	CASSPEWGSDTQYF